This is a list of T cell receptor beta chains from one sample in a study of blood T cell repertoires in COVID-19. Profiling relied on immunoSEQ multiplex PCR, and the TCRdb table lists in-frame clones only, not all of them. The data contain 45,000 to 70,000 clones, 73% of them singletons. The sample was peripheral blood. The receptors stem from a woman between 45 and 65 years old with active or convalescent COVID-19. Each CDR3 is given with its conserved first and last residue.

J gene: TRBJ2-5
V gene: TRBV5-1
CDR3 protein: CASSLSQETQYF

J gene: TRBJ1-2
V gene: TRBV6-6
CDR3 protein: CASSYSMVDRDYGYTF

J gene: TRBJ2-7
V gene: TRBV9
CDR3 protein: CASSRGLAVNRGHEQYF

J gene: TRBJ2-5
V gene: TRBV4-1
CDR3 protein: CASSPRTDKETQYF

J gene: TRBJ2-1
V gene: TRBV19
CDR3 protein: CASSIQGAGLSSYNEQFF

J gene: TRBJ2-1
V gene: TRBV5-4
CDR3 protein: CASSLLLADYNEQFF

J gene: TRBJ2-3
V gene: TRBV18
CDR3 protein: CASSPPGRTDTQYF

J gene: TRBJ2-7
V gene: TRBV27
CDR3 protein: CASSRYRTYEQYF

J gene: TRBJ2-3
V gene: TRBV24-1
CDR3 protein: CATSDSGRAGGPDTQYF

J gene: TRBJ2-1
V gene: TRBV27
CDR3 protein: CASSPPPGNEQFF

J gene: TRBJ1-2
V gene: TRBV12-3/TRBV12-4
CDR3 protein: CASRAQGRNGYTF

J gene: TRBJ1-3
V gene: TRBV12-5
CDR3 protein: CASGSHSRDNSGNTIYF

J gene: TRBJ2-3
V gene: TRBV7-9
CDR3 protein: CASSTGTTRTDTQYF

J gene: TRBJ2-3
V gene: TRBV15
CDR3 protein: CATSSTGKSMIDTQYF

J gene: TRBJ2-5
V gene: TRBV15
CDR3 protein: CATSVLRDPRGSQYF

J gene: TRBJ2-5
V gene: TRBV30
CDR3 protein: CACRQGLAGQETQYF

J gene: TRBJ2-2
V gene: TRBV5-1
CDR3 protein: CASSLTSGAGELFF

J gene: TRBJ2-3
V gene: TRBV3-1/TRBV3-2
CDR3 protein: CASSQDLASGTGTDTQYF

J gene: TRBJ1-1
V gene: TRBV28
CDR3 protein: CASSLPDTEAFF

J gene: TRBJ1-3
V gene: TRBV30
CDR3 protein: CAWSAPYRGPSIYF

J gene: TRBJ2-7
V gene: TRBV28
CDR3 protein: CASSITPEGYEQYF

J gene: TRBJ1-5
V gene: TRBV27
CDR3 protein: CASSLGWGDSNQPQHF

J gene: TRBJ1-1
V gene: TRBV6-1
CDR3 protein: CASSDMDRGTTEAFF